This paragraph covers one TCR beta chain sequence. Its antigen is undetermined. V shed 6 bases and J shed 7 bases, with 10 bases lying between them. The germline gives CDR1 MNHEY, CDR2 SMNVEV (reference sequence). The CDR3 is made up of 13 amino acids. PCR used 60 Vbeta primers and 13 Jbeta primers. Measured with immunoSEQ multiplex PCR; TCRdb has only the in-frame clones, and not every one. The table lists 160,000 or so clones, around 78% of them singletons. This entry belongs to a study of cytomegalovirus exposure and HLA in healthy donors. The overall study: Earlier findings included some 120 million unique TCR beta sequences obtained from about 180 million T cells.

Notes on the study in general: The classifier reportedly diagnosed cytomegalovirus status with high sensitivity and specificity. In all likelihood, a cluster of highly shared sequence variants was a sequencing artifact.

This receptor was taken from a man between 35 and 55 years old in good health and CMV-seronegative. Sequencing input: PBMCs. The chain joins TRBV27 to TRBJ1-6, with D hard to call. The CDR3 DNA is TGTGCCAGCAGGGTCTGGCGGAATTCACCCCTCCACTTT. Amino acid sequence: CASRVWRNSPLHF.